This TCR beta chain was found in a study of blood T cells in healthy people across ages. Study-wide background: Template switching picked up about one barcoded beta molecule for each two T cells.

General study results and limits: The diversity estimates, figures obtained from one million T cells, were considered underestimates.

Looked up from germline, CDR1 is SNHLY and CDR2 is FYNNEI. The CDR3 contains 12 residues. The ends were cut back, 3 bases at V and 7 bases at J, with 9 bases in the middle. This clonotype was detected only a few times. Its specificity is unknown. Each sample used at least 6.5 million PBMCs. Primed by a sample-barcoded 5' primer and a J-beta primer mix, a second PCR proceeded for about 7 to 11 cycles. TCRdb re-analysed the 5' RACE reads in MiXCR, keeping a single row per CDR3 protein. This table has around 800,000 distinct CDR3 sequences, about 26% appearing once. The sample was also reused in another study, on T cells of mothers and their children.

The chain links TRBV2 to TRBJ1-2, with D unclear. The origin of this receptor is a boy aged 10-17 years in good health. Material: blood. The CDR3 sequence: CASSEEGGGYTF. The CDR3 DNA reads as TGTGCCAGCAGTGAGGAGGGTGGTGGCTACACCTTC.